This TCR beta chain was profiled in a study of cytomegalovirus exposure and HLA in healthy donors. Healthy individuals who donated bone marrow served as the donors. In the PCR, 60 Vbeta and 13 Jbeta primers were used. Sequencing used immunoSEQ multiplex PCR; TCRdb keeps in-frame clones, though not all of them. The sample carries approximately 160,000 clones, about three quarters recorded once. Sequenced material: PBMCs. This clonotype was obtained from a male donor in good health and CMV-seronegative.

CDR3 in amino acids: CASSIRRTSGTDTQYF. CDR3 in DNA: TGTGCCAGTAGTATACGCCGGACTAGCGGGACAGATACGCAGTATTTT. V and J are TRBV19 and TRBJ2-3; TRBD2 matches 11 bases. The V gene's germline CDR1 is LNHDA and CDR2 SQIVND (reference sequence). The CDR3 sequence is 16 residues long. V gave up 2 bases and J gave up 3 bases; unmatched junction bases: 4.